This T cell receptor beta chain was captured in a study of shared clonotypes between healthy human individuals (TCRdb year 2020). The study in broad terms: The cohort comprised two women and a few men aged 18 to 49 years. For each donor, CD4 naive and CD4 memory were each run on three plates, CD8 naive on two plates, and CD8 memory on one plate. The study deeply sequenced blood TCR repertoires of about 5 healthy adults to estimate repertoire size and the extent of clonotype sharing between individuals. To increase sequencing depth and limit assay-specific biases, TCR repertoire library preparation and sequencing were carried out by different laboratories using diverse techniques. Per donor, leukapheresis produced somewhere between about 0.94 and 10 billion PBMCs.

Healthy HIV-negative adults with no recently reported acute infections or vaccinations were included as donors. All donors were Caucasian adults living in Nashville, Tennessee, USA. CD4+ T cells were enriched by magnetic negative selection; naive cells were then positively selected on CD45RA, and the negative fraction formed the memory subset. Blood was collected by leukapheresis, and PBMCs were isolated by Ficoll-Histopaque density gradient centrifugation and then cryopreserved in liquid nitrogen vapor phase. Analytical flow cytometry was used to check the purity and quantity of each magnetically sorted T cell population. Genomic DNA was isolated from each sorted fraction and quantified by UV absorbance on a Nanodrop 2000c. The sample holds one count of this clone. It lacks a known antigen. Base quality data are lacking; no much larger clone is found one base away. For CDR1 and CDR2, the germline V gene (reference sequence) lists MNHNY and SVGAGI. The CDR3, cysteine through phenylalanine, is 13 amino acids long. CDR3 DNA is the only sequence kept; it has 39 bases, read in frame from the first base. V is reduced by 5 bases and J by 3 bases, leaving a spacing of 10 bases between them.

TCR CDR3 regions were amplified from genomic DNA by multiplex PCR using the deep immunoSEQ assay. Extracted genomic DNA from each cell subset was distributed evenly across all wells of several immunoSEQ 96-well plates, and each plate was treated as a replicate. For sorted subsets, roughly 200 ng of genomic DNA, equivalent to 25,000 to 35,000 T cell genomes, went into each replicate PCR. Purified libraries were quantified with a Qubit 3.0 fluorometer, sized on a Bioanalyzer 2100, and re-quantified with the KAPA Library Quantification kit. Every immunoSEQ 96-well plate was sequenced on a dedicated single-read 150-cycle Illumina NextSeq 550 flow cell. As for the authors' bioinformatics: The immunoSEQ output contained only junctional sequences without quality scores, so filtering could not match that applied to full-length reads. Sequences were annotated with PyIR, a Python wrapper for IgBLAST v1.9, and V/J genes and CDR3 were assigned using IMGT germline references. Any read was removed if the V/J assignment was weak (E-value above 1e-6), the CDR3 was missing, or the read contained stop codons, out-of-frame junctions, or ambiguous translated residues. A V3J clonotype was defined by an identical inferred V gene, J gene, and CDR3 amino acid sequence. To compute the percentage overlap between repertoires, the number of shared unique clonotypes was divided by the size of the smaller repertoire. Three approaches were used to assess repertoire richness: RTK rarefaction, the Chao1 estimator, and Recon v2.1 estimates of unobserved clonotypes. Generation probabilities were computed with OLGA for all TCRbeta clonotypes obtained by the gDNA method from a handful of donors. TCRdb obtained this table from immuneACCESS and retained in-frame rearrangements with V and J assigned. These tables miss some clones; where compared with another copy, unresolved V genes account for less than half of the shortfall, and the remainder is unexplained. That table furnishes V, J and clone size, whereas the DNA furnished D and trimming. This sample is represented by about 1 million clones; more than 65% of them were singletons. 1.5% of the sample belongs to the ten largest clones.

Overall study results and their limits: Naive subsets generally had larger estimated clonotype richness than memory subsets. Roughly 5% of naive CD4, 3.5% of naive CD8, 2.3% of memory CD4, and roughly 0.4% of memory CD8 clonotypes were shared across a few donors. Only blood was sampled, and tissue TCR repertoires likely differ from those in blood. Even with the large sequencing depth, rarefaction of the sorted-subset datasets indicated that sequencing was incomplete. Higher generation probabilities were observed for clonotypes shared by all four sorted-subset donors than for non-shared clonotypes. Because the study included only a small number of donors, the genetic and exposure-history diversity represented was limited. Pairwise subsampling led to the expectation that sequencing depth would affect the degree of clonotype sharing among donors.

The sequenced sample consisted of memory CD4+ T cells sorted from blood. The meaning of the sample's cell subset or site label: CD45RA-negative fraction. This clonotype originated in a man aged 18 to 35 in good health. Here the chain combines TRBV6-6 and TRBJ1-1, with TRBD1 tentatively as D gene (6 bases match). The CDR3 reads as follows: CASSPRGDTEAFF. The sequence in DNA is TGTGCCAGCAGTCCCAGGGGTGACACTGAAGCTTTCTTT.